Shown below are 9 T cell receptor beta chains from a single sample sequenced in a study of blood T cells in healthy people across ages. Combining a sample-barcoded 5' primer with a J-beta primer mix, a second PCR ran for 7 to 11 cycles. TCRdb re-derived calls from the 5' RACE reads in MiXCR, one entry per CDR3 protein. The sample has 650,000 to 1,000,000 distinct CDR3 sequences; about 45% are singletons. Sequenced input: blood. The receptors were sampled from a man aged 80 or over in good health.

This clonotype came up once. V and J are TRBV3-1 and TRBJ2-2, with 10 positions matching TRBD2. The V and J ends lost 4 bases and 3 bases, in that order; junction bases with no gene match: 2. CDR1 and CDR2 from the germline V gene are LGHDT and YNNKEL (reference sequence). The CDR3 contains 15 residues. CDR3 nucleotides: TGTGCCAGCAGCCGAAGCGGGAGGGACACCGGGGAGCTGTTTTTT. Its translation: CASSRSGRDTGELFF.

The chain combines TRBV7-8 with TRBJ2-5, with unresolved D. Germline CDR1 is SGHVS and CDR2 is FQNEAQ. CDR3 length equals 11 residues. V shed 5 bases and J shed 5 bases, with 6 bases lying between them. The CDR3 here is CASSMSETQYF. CDR3 DNA: TGTGCCAGCAGCATGTCCGAGACCCAGTACTTC.

This sequence joins TRBV7-3 and TRBJ2-3, with a tentative D call TRBD2 (6 bases). Trimming left V 1 base short and J 4 bases short, with 18 bases between. The germline V gene has CDR1 SGHTA and CDR2 FQGTGA. The length of the CDR3 is 17 residues. The CDR3 sequence: CASSLNTPGAPPDTQYF. The DNA for the CDR3 is TGTGCCAGCAGCTTAAACACGCCGGGAGCCCCCCCAGATACGCAGTATTTT.

This chain links TRBV7-2 with TRBJ2-1; 11 bases align to TRBD2. CDR3 length: 18 residues. Germline V gene sequence: CDR1 SGHTA, CDR2 FQGNSA. The V and J ends lost 5 bases and 7 bases, in that order; junction bases with no gene match: 16. CDR3 region: CASSPRRLTSGRHNEQFF. For the CDR3, the DNA is TGTGCCAGCAGCCCCCGTCGCTTAACTAGCGGGAGACATAATGAGCAGTTCTTC.

This clonotype has only one observation. The gene calls are TRBV3-1 and TRBJ2-4; TRBD1 aligns across 10 bases. The last part of the DNA fits TRBJ2-7 better; the J call may be wrong. Germline CDR1 reads LGHDT; CDR2 reads YNNKEL (reference sequence). CDR3 length equals 15 residues. The DNA for the CDR3 is TGTGCCAGCAGCCAAGATACGACAGGGGGCCTCGAGCAGTACTTC. It yields the protein CASSQDTTGGLEQYF.

Remarks on this clonotype: Germline and junction disagree at one end, which may indicate a read error. The CDR3 is CSVAPVAKNTQYF. As DNA, the CDR3 is TGCAGCGTTGCCCCAGTAGCCAAAAACACTCAGTACTTC. The chain carries TRBV29-1 and TRBJ2-4; D is undetermined. The CDR3 is made up of 13 amino acids. Germline CDR1 and CDR2: SQVTM and ANQGSEA.

As concerns this clonotype: One junction end does not reproduce the germline sequence, and a read error may be involved. The rearrangement joins TRBV7-2 to TRBJ1-1; D unclear. The CDR3 is 13 amino acids. Germline-derived CDR1 and CDR2 are SGHTA and FQGNSA. The CDR3 here is CASSLAGLTETFF. For the CDR3, the DNA is TGTGCCAGCAGCTTAGCTGGGCTCACTGAAACTTTCTTT. Full variable domain (missing parts from reference TRBV7-2 and TRBJ1-1): GAGVSQSPSNKVTEKGKDVELRCDPISGHTALYWYRQSLGQGLEFLIYFQGNSAPDKSGLPSDRFSAERTGGSVSTLTIQRTQQEDSAVYLCASSLAGLTETFFGQGTRLTVV.

The V call is TRBV24-1, the J call TRBJ2-5; possibly TRBD1 for D (5 bases). V was clipped by 3 bases and J by 4 bases, with 14 bases between them. CDR1 KGHDR and CDR2 SFDVKD come from the germline V gene. This CDR3 spans 15 amino acids. The CDR3 is CATSDPRESAETQYF. The CDR3 nucleotides read TGTGCCACCAGTGATCCCAGGGAATCAGCAGAGACCCAGTACTTC.

This clonotype showed up just once. J is TRBJ1-4 and V is TRBV5-6, with unresolved D. V was clipped by 1 base and J by 4 bases, with 5 bases between them. From germline, CDR1 is SGHDT and CDR2 YYEEEE. This CDR3 has 13 amino acids. The CDR3 coding sequence is TGTGCCAGCAGCTTGACACTTAATGAAAAACTGTTTTTT. Protein sequence: CASSLTLNEKLFF. Looking up the rest from reference TRBV5-6 and TRBJ1-4 gives the full variable domain: DAGVTQSPTHLIKTRGQQVTLRCSPKSGHDTVSWYQQALGQGPQFIFQYYEEEERQRGNFPDRFSGHQFPNYSSELNVNALLLGDSALYLCASSLTLNEKLFFGSGTQLSVL.